The clone carrying this TCR beta chain appeared once. The sample is drawn from a study of cytomegalovirus exposure and HLA in healthy donors. The table came from immunoSEQ multiplex PCR; TCRdb's copy has only in-frame clones and leaves some out. The data show approximately 81,000 clones, with approximately 93% seen just once and approximately 0.67% held by the top ten. The sequence came from a man aged 18 to 30 in good health and CMV-seronegative. Sequenced input: PBMCs.

CDR3 sequence: CASSFFGANTGELFF. CDR3 DNA: TGTGCCAGCAGCTTTTTCGGGGCGAACACCGGGGAGCTGTTTTTT. The chain couples TRBV5-4 to TRBJ2-2, with TRBD2 as a possible D gene (5 bases). The CDR3 has 15 amino acids. The V and J ends lost 2 bases and 0 bases respectively, with 8 bases between them. Germline V gene sequence: CDR1 SGHNT, CDR2 YYREEE (reference sequence).